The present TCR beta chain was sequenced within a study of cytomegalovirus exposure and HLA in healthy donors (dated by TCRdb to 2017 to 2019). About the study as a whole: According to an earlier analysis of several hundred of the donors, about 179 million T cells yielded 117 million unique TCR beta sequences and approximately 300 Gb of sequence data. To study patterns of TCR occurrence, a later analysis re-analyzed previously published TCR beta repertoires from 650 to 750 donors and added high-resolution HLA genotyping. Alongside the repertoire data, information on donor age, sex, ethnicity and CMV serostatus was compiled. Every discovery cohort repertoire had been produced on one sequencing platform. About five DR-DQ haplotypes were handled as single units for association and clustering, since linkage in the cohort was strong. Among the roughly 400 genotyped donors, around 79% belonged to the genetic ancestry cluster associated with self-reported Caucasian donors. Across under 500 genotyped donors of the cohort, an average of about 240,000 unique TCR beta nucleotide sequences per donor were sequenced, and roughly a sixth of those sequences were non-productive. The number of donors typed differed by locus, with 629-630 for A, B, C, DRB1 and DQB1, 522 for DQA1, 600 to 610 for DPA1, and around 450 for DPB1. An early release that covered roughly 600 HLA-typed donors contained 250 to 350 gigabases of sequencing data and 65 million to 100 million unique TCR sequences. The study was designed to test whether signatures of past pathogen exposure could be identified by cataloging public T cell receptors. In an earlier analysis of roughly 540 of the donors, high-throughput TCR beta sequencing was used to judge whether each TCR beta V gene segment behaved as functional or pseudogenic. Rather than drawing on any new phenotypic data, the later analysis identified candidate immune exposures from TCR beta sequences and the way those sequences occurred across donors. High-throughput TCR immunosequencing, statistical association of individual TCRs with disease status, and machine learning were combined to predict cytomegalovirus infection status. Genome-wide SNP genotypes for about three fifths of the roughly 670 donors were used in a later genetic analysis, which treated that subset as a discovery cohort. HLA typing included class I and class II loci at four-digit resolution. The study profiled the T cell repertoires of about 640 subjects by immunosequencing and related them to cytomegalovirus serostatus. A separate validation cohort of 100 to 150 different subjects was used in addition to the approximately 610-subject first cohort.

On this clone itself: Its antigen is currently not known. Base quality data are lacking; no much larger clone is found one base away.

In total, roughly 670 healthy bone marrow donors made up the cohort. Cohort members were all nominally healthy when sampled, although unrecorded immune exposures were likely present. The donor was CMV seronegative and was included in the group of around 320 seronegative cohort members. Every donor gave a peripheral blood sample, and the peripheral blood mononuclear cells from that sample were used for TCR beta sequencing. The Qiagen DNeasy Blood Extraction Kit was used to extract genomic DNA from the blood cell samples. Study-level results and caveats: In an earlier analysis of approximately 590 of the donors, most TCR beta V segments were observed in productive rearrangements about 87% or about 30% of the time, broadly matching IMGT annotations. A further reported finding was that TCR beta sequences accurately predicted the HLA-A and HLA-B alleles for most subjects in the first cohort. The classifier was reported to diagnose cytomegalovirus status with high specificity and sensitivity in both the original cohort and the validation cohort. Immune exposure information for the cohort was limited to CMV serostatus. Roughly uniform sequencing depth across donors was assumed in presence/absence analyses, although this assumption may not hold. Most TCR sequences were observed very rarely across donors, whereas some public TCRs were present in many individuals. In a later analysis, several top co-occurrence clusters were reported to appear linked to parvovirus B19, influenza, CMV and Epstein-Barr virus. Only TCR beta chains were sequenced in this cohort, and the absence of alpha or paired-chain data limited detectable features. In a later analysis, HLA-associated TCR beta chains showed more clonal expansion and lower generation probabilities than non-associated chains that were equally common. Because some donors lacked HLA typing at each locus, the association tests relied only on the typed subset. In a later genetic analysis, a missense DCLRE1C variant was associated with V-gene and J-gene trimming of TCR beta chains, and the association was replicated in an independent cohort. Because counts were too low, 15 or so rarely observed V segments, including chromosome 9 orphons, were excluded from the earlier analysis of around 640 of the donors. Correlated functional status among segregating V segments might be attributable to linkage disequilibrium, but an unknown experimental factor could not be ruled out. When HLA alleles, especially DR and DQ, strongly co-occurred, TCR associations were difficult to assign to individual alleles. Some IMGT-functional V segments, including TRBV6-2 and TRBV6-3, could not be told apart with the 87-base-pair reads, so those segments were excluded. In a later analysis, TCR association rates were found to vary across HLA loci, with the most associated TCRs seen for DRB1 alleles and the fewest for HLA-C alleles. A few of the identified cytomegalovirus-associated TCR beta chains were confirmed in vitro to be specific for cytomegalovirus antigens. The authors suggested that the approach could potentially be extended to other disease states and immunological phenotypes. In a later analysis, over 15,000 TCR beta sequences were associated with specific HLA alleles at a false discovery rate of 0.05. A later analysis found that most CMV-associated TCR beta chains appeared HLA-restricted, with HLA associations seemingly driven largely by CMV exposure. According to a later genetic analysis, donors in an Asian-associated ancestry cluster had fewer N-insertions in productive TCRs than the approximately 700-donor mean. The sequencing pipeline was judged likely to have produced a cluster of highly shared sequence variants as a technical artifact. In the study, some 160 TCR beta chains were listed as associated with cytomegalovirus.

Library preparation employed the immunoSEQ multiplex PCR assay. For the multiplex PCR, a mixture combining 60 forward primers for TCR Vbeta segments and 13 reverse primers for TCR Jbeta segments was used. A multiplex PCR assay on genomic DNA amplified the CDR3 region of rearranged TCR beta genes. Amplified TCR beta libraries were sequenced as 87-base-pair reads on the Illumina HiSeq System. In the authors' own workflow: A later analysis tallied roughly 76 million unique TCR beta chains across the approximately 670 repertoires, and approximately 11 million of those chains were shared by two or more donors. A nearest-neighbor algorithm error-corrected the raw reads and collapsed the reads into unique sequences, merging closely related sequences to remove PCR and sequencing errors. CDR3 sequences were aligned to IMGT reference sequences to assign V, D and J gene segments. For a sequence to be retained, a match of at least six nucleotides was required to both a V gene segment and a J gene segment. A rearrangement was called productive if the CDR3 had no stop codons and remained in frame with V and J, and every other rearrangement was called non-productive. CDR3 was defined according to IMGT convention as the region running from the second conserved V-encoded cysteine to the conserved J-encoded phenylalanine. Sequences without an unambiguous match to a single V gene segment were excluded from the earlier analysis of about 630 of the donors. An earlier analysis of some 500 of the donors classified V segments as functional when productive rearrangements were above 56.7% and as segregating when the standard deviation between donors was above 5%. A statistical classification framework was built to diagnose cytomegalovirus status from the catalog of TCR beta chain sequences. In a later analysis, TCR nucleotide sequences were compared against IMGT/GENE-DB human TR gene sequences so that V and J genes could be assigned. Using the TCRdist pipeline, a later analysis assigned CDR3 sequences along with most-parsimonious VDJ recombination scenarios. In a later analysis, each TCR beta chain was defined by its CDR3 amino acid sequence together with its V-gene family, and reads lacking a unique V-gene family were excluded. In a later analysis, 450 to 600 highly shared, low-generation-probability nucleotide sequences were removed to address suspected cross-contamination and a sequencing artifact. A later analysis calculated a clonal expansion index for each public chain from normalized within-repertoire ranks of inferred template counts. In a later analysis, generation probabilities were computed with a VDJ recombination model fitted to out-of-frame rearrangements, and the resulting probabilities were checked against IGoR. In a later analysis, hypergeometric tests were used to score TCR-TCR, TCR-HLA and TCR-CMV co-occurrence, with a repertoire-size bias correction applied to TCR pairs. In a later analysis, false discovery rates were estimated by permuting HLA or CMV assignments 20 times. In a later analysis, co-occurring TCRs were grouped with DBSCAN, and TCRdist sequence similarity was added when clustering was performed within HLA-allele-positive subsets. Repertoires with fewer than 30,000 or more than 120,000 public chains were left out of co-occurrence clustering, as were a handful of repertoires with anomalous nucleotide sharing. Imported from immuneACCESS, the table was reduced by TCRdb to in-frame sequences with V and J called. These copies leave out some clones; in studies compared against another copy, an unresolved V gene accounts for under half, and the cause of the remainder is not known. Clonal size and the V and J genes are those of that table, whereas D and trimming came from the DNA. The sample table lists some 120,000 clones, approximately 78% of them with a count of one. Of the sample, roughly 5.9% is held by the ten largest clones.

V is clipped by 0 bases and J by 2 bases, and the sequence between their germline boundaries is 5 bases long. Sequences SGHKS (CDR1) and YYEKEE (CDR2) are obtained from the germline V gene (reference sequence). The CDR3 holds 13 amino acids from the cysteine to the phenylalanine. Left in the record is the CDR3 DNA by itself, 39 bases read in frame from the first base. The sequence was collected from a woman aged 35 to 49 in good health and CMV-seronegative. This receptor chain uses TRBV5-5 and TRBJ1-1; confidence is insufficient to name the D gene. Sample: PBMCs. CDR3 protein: CASSLGLNTEAFF. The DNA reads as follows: TGTGCCAGCAGCTTGGGACTCAACACTGAAGCTTTCTTT.